The 9 T cell receptor beta chains below were found in one sample sequenced in a study of human T cells and chemical hapten exposure. From the 5' RACE reads, TCRdb called clonotypes with MiXCR, one entry per CDR3 protein. The repertoire holds 100,000 to 120,000 distinct CDR3 sequences, 15% to 20% seen once, with approximately 3% in the top ten. Total RNA extraction was carried out from unfractionated whole blood. The receptors were sampled from a human donor in good health.

In its sample, this clonotype was seen a few times. The V gene is TRBV6-5, the J gene TRBJ2-7; D gene uncertain. CDR3 length equals 11 residues. The V end was cut by 6 bases, the J end by 6 bases, with 9 bases between. CDR1 MNHEY and CDR2 SVGAGI come from the germline V gene. The CDR3, as DNA: TGTGCCAGCAGAGCCACGGGCGAGCAGTACTTC. This gives the protein CASRATGEQYF.

The gene calls are TRBV5-1 and TRBJ2-3; 10 bases align to TRBD2. Germline-derived CDR1 and CDR2 are SGHRS and YFSETQ. The J segment lost 2 bases and the V segment lost 4 bases, leaving 4 bases of the junction unmatched. This CDR3 contains 15 residues. The chain's CDR3 is CASSKGLAITDTQYF. The CDR3 DNA reads TGCGCCAGCAGCAAGGGACTAGCGATCACAGATACGCAGTATTTT.

The chain uses TRBV18 and TRBJ2-1; D not certain. From germline, CDR1 is KGHSH and CDR2 LQKENI. Trimming removed 3 bases at V and 8 bases at J, with 11 bases between. There are 13 residues in the CDR3. CDR3 protein: CASSPRLRDEQFF. The CDR3 DNA is TGTGCCAGCTCACCCCGGCTTCGCGATGAGCAGTTCTTC.

This clonotype has more than one count but fewer than ten. V is TRBV20-1 and J is TRBJ2-3, with TRBD2 identical over 7 bases. V shed 1 base, J shed 5 bases, and the junction held 6 bases outside the gene matches. CDR1 is DFQATT, CDR2 SNEGSKA, per germline (reference sequence). The CDR3 is 14 amino acids. CDR3 nucleotide sequence: TGCAGTGCTAGAGCACCGCGGGAGCTAGATACGCAGTATTTT. Amino acid sequence: CSARAPRELDTQYF.

This clonotype has just a few counts. The V and J genes are TRBV27 and TRBJ2-7, with D possibly matching TRBD2 (6 bases). The CDR3 contains 19 residues. The germline V gene encodes CDR1 MNHEY and CDR2 SMNVEV (reference sequence). V was trimmed by 4 bases and J by 11 bases, leaving 36 bases between them. CDR3: CASSSPPPTERPRFREEYF. DNA of the CDR3: TGTGCCAGCAGTTCCCCGCCCCCCACTGAGCGGCCACGCTTCAGGGAGGAGTACTTC.

V is TRBV20-1 and J is TRBJ1-1, with 8 bases fitting TRBD1. Germline V gene data show CDR1 as DFQATT and CDR2 as SNEGSKA (reference sequence). The CDR3 is made up of 15 amino acids. Trimming at V came to 0 bases and at J to 3 bases, leaving 6 bases not matched to a gene. The CDR3, as DNA: TGCAGTGCTAGAGATCCAGGACAGGGCGACACTGAAGCTTTCTTT. It yields the protein CSARDPGQGDTEAFF.

This clonotype was seen only a few times. V usage is TRBV18 and J usage is TRBJ2-7; 9 nucleotides match TRBD1. V was clipped by 4 bases and J by 5 bases; unmatched bases: 3. The CDR3 is made up of 13 amino acids. The germline CDR1 and CDR2 sequences are KGHSH and LQKENI. The CDR3: CASSRTGVDEQYF. The CDR3 DNA sequence: TGTGCCAGCTCACGGACAGGGGTAGACGAGCAGTACTTC.

The genes are TRBV27 and TRBJ2-1, with D perhaps matching TRBD2 (6 bases). The CDR3 extends over 16 amino acids. The ends were cut back, 3 bases at V and 1 base at J, with 13 bases in the middle. In germline, CDR1 is MNHEY, CDR2 SMNVEV (reference sequence). The CDR3 DNA reads as TGTGCCAGCAGTTTGGTGGGAGGAGGGTCCTACAATGAGCAGTTCTTC. This translates into CASSLVGGGSYNEQFF.

Ten or more counts support this clonotype. The V and J genes are TRBV6-5 and TRBJ2-7; 10 bases agree with TRBD1. CDR3 length: 14 amino acids. V was clipped by 2 bases and J by 2 bases; unmatched bases: 0. Germline loops: CDR1 MNHEY, CDR2 SVGAGI. CDR3 sequence reads: CASSYGQGAYEQYF. The CDR3 nucleotides read TGTGCCAGCAGTTACGGACAGGGGGCCTACGAGCAGTACTTC.